This T cell receptor (beta chain) stems from a study of cytomegalovirus exposure and HLA in healthy donors. These donors, healthy bone marrow donors, were studied. This clone showed up just a few times. The germline gives CDR1 SGHRS, CDR2 YFSETQ. Trimming took off 0 bases at V and 6 bases at J, with 16 bases between the two ends. There are 15 residues in the CDR3. PCR amplification relied on 60 Vbeta primers (plus 13 Jbeta primers). Data came from immunoSEQ multiplex PCR; TCRdb stores just in-frame clones and leaves some out. The repertoire holds about 140,000 clones, 80% seen once, with roughly 2.4% in the top ten.

Sequenced material: PBMCs. The receptor's source is a man aged 45-65 years in good health and CMV-seronegative. The chain links TRBV5-1 to TRBJ2-7, with a weak D call TRBD1 (5 bases). Written as DNA, the CDR3 is TGCGCCAGCAGCTTGGCCTCGACAGTTGATTCCGAGCAGTACTTC. It specifies CASSLASTVDSEQYF.